This T cell receptor (beta chain) appears in the sequencing data of a study of cytomegalovirus exposure and HLA in healthy donors. Notes on the study in general: In vitro assays verified that a few CMV-associated chains recognized CMV antigens specifically. A likely sequencing artifact accounted for one observed cluster of highly shared sequence variants.

The germline CDR1 and CDR2 sequences are SGHRS and YFSETQ. V lost 0 bases and J 6 bases, leaving 12 bases between the germline ends. The CDR3 length is 14 residues. Concerning this clone: Its antigen is unknown.

The primer mix had 60 Vbeta and 13 Jbeta primers. Source study methods: Some 11 million shared chains were among the approximately 76 million unique TCR beta chains that a later analysis counted. The table came from immunoSEQ multiplex PCR; TCRdb's copy has only in-frame clones and leaves some out. The D gene and trimming were derived from the DNA, and the V and J assignments and clone size from that table. The repertoire consists of about 120,000 clones, with around 81% occurring once and the leading ten covering 2% to 2.5%. The sequencing input was PBMCs. V usage is TRBV5-1 and J usage is TRBJ1-2; D perhaps matches TRBD1 (6 bases). The TCR originated in a woman in her thirties or forties in good health and CMV-seronegative. The CDR3 loop is CASSLVTGSNGYTF. The CDR3 region has the DNA TGCGCCAGCAGCTTGGTTACAGGGTCTAATGGCTACACCTTC.